The 23 T cell receptor beta chains below all came from one sample that was sequenced in a study of T cell responses to AZD1222 COVID-19 vaccine. This table comes from immunoSEQ multiplex PCR, and its TCRdb copy is limited to in-frame clones, with some not included. Of some 130,000 clones listed, roughly 93% are singletons. Sequencing was performed on peripheral blood, taken on day 0 of AZD1222 vaccination. All receptors come from an adult in good health.

This clone was counted only a few times. The V gene is TRBV11-2, the J gene TRBJ2-5; a weak D match, TRBD2 (6 bases). The germline CDR1 and CDR2 sequences are SGHAT and FQNNGV. The length of the CDR3 is 17 residues. The ends were cut back, 1 base at V and 2 bases at J, with 17 bases in the middle. CDR3 DNA sequence: TGTGCCAGCAGCTTAGTTGGTTACCGGGAGACTCAAGAGACCCAGTACTTC. Its translation: CASSLVGYRETQETQYF.

The CDR3 DNA reads as TGCGCCAGCAGCTTGGGTAGTGCGGGGGTAACCTACGAGCAGTACTTC. It encodes CASSLGSAGVTYEQYF. The rearrangement links TRBV5-1 to TRBJ2-7; 7 positions agree with TRBD2. The CDR3 totals 16 residues. V shed 0 bases and J 2 bases; nucleotides not matched to a gene: 8. Germline lookup yields CDR1 SGHRS and CDR2 YFSETQ.

The rearrangement joins TRBV10-3 to TRBJ1-5; no clear D. V was cut by 3 bases and J by 2 bases, with 11 bases left in between. CDR3 length: 15 amino acids. CDR1 and CDR2 from the germline V gene are ENHRY and SYGVKD. The CDR3, as DNA: TGTGCCATCAGTGAAGAGGGCCGGGGCAATCAGCCCCAGCATTTT. Translating gives CAISEEGRGNQPQHF.

The table lists this clone with a few counts. This chain connects TRBV6-1 to TRBJ2-3, with 9 bases that match TRBD2. Trimming took 3 bases from V and 0 from J; bases not matched to a gene: 7. The CDR3 extends over 17 amino acids. In germline, CDR1 is MNHNS, CDR2 SASEGT. The CDR3 DNA follows: TGTGCCAGCAGTGACCCCAGCGGGGGGTTGAGCACAGATACGCAGTATTTT. Its protein product is CASSDPSGGLSTDTQYF.

This chain joins TRBV5-1 and TRBJ1-6; D not resolved. Germline CDR1 is SGHRS and CDR2 is YFSETQ. The V gene lost 3 bases and the J gene lost 0 bases, with 13 bases spanning the gap. This CDR3 is built from 17 residues. The CDR3, as DNA: TGCGCCAGCAGCTACCGTACTTGGAGCTCCTATAATTCACCCCTCCACTTT. Encoded protein: CASSYRTWSSYNSPLHF.

This clone was seen a single time. V and J are TRBV18 and TRBJ1-3; D remains unclear. The germline V and J ends were trimmed by 3 bases and 4 bases, with 7 bases remaining between them. Per the germline V gene, CDR1 is KGHSH and CDR2 is LQKENI. This CDR3 has 13 amino acids. The CDR3 reads CASSPGQGNTIYF. The CDR3 DNA sequence: TGTGCCAGCTCACCGGGTCAGGGAAACACCATATATTTT.

The table lists this clone with a count of one. The chain links TRBV29-1 to TRBJ1-3; D remains ambiguous. The V gene's germline CDR1 is SQVTM and CDR2 ANQGSEA. The CDR3 has 13 amino acids. V lost 2 bases and J lost 1, with 6 bases in between. This CDR3 reads CSVELTSGNTIYF. The CDR3 DNA sequence: TGCAGCGTTGAACTGACGTCTGGAAACACCATATATTTT.

CDR3 region: CASSLVPGTDSTEAFF. CDR3 bases: TGTGCCAGCAGCCTCGTACCCGGGACAGACTCCACTGAAGCTTTCTTT. The chain combines TRBV7-6 with TRBJ1-1; 7 nucleotides align to TRBD1. J was trimmed by 4 bases and V by 5 bases; bases with no gene match: 13. The CDR3 length is 16 residues. Germline V CDR1 and CDR2: SGHVS, FNYEAQ.

The rearrangement uses TRBV13 and TRBJ2-2; D might be TRBD2 (5 bases). This CDR3 region has 19 residues. Germline V gene sequence: CDR1 PRHDT, CDR2 FYEKMQ (reference sequence). The V gene lost 1 base and the J gene lost 7 bases, with 25 bases spanning the gap. The CDR3 loop reads CASSLEGVRPTDRGGELFF. The CDR3 region has the DNA TGTGCCAGCAGCTTAGAGGGAGTTCGGCCAACCGACCGAGGCGGGGAGCTGTTTTTT.

The chain combines TRBV30 with TRBJ1-2; 12 positions agree with TRBD1. CDR1 is GTSNPN and CDR2 is SVGIG in the germline V gene (reference sequence). This CDR3 comprises 15 residues. Trimming at V came to 6 bases and at J to 4 bases, leaving 9 bases not matched to a gene. In nucleotides, the CDR3 is TGTGCCTGCACTAGTGGGACAGGGGGCTCCTATGGCTACACCTTC. Protein sequence: CACTSGTGGSYGYTF.

This chain uses TRBV19 with TRBJ2-7; TRBD1 agrees at 11 bases. V shed 4 bases, J shed 4 bases, and the junction held 6 bases outside the gene matches. Germline assignment: CDR1 LNHDA and CDR2 SQIVND (reference sequence). This CDR3 is built from 15 residues. CDR3 in DNA: TGTGCCAGTAGTACCGGACAGGGGGCCGGGTACGAGCAGTACTTC. Residues: CASSTGQGAGYEQYF.

This clone has at least ten counts. This rearrangement joins TRBV5-6 to TRBJ1-2; D is unresolved. Germline V CDR1 and CDR2: SGHDT, YYEEEE. This CDR3 has 13 amino acids. V was shortened by 5 bases and J by 5 bases, with 13 bases between the two germline ends. CDR3 in amino acids: CASSGPQEYGYTF. The DNA for the CDR3 is TGTGCCAGCAGTGGACCCCAGGAGTATGGCTACACCTTC.

The sample holds one count of this clone. The chain has TRBV13 and TRBJ1-5, with a possible D match to TRBD1 (5 bases). This CDR3 contains 15 residues. The V gene's germline CDR1 is PRHDT and CDR2 FYEKMQ (reference sequence). The ends were cut back, 4 bases at V and 4 bases at J, with 14 bases in the middle. CDR3 sequence reads: CASSSHGGENQPQHF. CDR3 nucleotides: TGTGCCAGCAGCTCCCACGGGGGTGAAAATCAGCCCCAGCATTTT.

The V and J genes are TRBV6-2 or TRBV6-3 and TRBJ1-1; D possibly corresponds to TRBD1 (5 bases). V lost 2 bases, J lost 2 bases, and 9 bases lay in between. CDR1 MNHEY and CDR2 SVGEGT come from the germline V gene. The CDR3 is made up of 14 amino acids. CDR3 in DNA: TGTGCCAGCAGTTACCAGGGCGGAAACACTGAAGCTTTCTTT. This codes for CASSYQGGNTEAFF.

The chain carries TRBV18 and TRBJ1-6; tentatively, D is TRBD1 (5 bases). CDR1 and CDR2 from the germline V gene are KGHSH and LQKENI. The CDR3 length is 15 residues. Deletions cut 3 bases from V and 7 bases from J, with 13 bases between. CDR3 residues: CASSPNQGGNSPLHF. The DNA for the CDR3 is TGTGCCAGCTCACCTAATCAGGGAGGGAATTCACCCCTCCACTTT.

The V gene is TRBV10-2, the J gene TRBJ2-7, with 8 bases that match TRBD1. V shed 8 bases, J shed 6 bases, and the junction held 6 bases outside the gene matches. The CDR3 covers 12 residues. Germline V gene data show CDR1 as WSHSY and CDR2 as SAAADI. The CDR3 region is CASCRQGTEQYF. The DNA of the CDR3 is TGCGCCAGCTGCCGACAGGGGACCGAGCAGTACTTC.

The chain joins TRBV2 to TRBJ1-1; D unclear. Germline loops: CDR1 SNHLY, CDR2 FYNNEI. The germline V and J ends were trimmed by 11 bases and 1 base, with 11 bases remaining between them. The CDR3 extends over 12 amino acids. The CDR3 is CARRSGNTEAFF. CDR3 DNA sequence: TGTGCCCGAAGGTCGGGGAACACTGAAGCTTTCTTT.

This chain uses TRBV5-1 with TRBJ2-5, with 9 bases lining up with TRBD2. The ends lost 0 bases at V and 5 bases at J; junction bases unmatched: 14. Germline lookup yields CDR1 SGHRS and CDR2 YFSETQ. This CDR3 has 18 amino acids. The CDR3 coding sequence is TGCGCCAGCAGCTTGGTGAGAAGCGGGGGGCCACCGGGGGAGACCCAGTACTTC. This encodes CASSLVRSGGPPGETQYF.

V usage is TRBV7-9 and J usage is TRBJ2-7; D is unresolved. CDR1 and CDR2 (germline): SEHNR, FQNEAQ (reference sequence). This CDR3 has 12 residues. Trimming shortened V by 5 bases and J by 2 bases, and 7 bases separated the two germline ends. The CDR3 protein is CASSGPAYEQYF. CDR3 coding DNA: TGTGCCAGCAGCGGGCCGGCCTACGAGCAGTACTTC.

This chain links TRBV11-2 with TRBJ2-1; TRBD2 agrees at 7 bases. Germline assignment: CDR1 SGHAT and CDR2 FQNNGV. V gave up 3 bases and J gave up 0 bases; unmatched junction bases: 8. This CDR3 spans 17 amino acids. CDR3 amino acids: CASSLRTRSPSYNEQFF. CDR3 nucleotides: TGTGCCAGCAGCTTGAGGACTAGATCCCCCTCCTACAATGAGCAGTTCTTC.

This clone came up once. The V call is TRBV7-2, the J call TRBJ1-2; 9 bases line up with TRBD1. This CDR3 comprises 14 residues. Trimming took 5 bases from V and 6 from J; bases not matched to a gene: 7. Germline V gene lookup returns CDR1 SGHTA and CDR2 FQGNSA. The CDR3, as DNA: TGTGCCAGCAGCCGGGACAGGGTGGGCCATGGCTACACCTTC. It encodes CASSRDRVGHGYTF.

This chain connects TRBV3-1 (or the pseudogene TRBV3-2) to TRBJ1-2, with TRBD1 as a possible D gene (6 bases). This CDR3 spans 15 amino acids. With 0 bases removed from V and 5 bases from J, the gap between germline ends came to 13 bases. Germline assignment: CDR1 LGHDT and CDR2 YNNKEL (reference sequence). CDR3 in amino acids: CASSQDPGGAYGYTF. The CDR3 DNA is TGTGCCAGCAGCCAAGATCCCGGGGGCGCGTATGGCTACACCTTC.

This chain joins TRBV5-1 and TRBJ1-1, with D unclear. The CDR3 loop spans 13 amino acids. Germline V CDR1 and CDR2: SGHRS, YFSETQ. With 2 bases removed from V and 5 bases from J, the gap between germline ends came to 10 bases. The CDR3 coding sequence is TGCGCCAGCAGCTTAGATATAGGTACTGAAGCTTTCTTT. Encoded protein: CASSLDIGTEAFF.